A selection of T cell receptor beta chains follows, all from one sample in a study of regulatory T cells in long-lasting Graves disease. TCRdb redid the calling of the multiplex PCR reads with MiXCR, one entry per CDR3 protein. The data hold about 200,000 distinct CDR3 sequences, with approximately 20% observed a single time. The input for sequencing was peripheral blood mononuclear cells (PBMCs), taken at new diagnosis, from a patient treated with antithyroid drugs. These receptors all stem from a female donor with Graves disease. The conserved cysteine and the conserved F or W are not part of the CDR3 here.

TRBJ2-3	TRBV6-1	ASSDGQGADTQY
TRBJ2-1	TRBV5-6	ASSPRVRAGNEQF
TRBJ2-1	TRBV24-1	ATSDRGLSNEQF
TRBJ2-1	TRBV20-1	SARRGNNEQF
TRBJ2-2	TRBV12-3/TRBV12-4	ASSSGVRGGTGELF
TRBJ2-7	TRBV25-1	ASKWGAYEQY
TRBJ2-2	TRBV7-3	ASSLLNTGELF
TRBJ1-1	TRBV29-1	SVKGRREGNTEAF
TRBJ2-3	TRBV12-3/TRBV12-4	ASREGGLAGGDTQY
TRBJ1-6	TRBV6-1	ASRNNREGYNSPLH
TRBJ2-7	TRBV20-1	SARKADSYEQY
TRBJ1-1	TRBV29-1	SATMDRTSRAF
TRBJ2-5	TRBV20-1	SAHKGLAGVETQY
TRBJ1-3	TRBV3-1	ASSQDRARANQAGNTIY
TRBJ1-5	TRBV20-1	SASGTPNQPQH
TRBJ2-3	TRBV28	ASSLTVTTSTDTQY
TRBJ2-1	TRBV6-1	ASSVPPGLAGGDEQF
TRBJ2-5	TRBV6-1	ASSRSGRGGETQY
TRBJ1-5	TRBV24-1	ATSEIDRFQPQH
TRBJ1-2	TRBV6-1	ASNEWGRDGYT
TRBJ2-7	TRBV6-1	ANRTGTYEQY
TRBJ1-5	TRBV15	ATSRPSGGGNQPQH
TRBJ1-1	TRBV29-1	SVDLGGTEAF
TRBJ1-2	TRBV7-9	ASSKQGPHVGYT
TRBJ1-1	TRBV6-4	ASSDSQEGATEAF
TRBJ1-4	TRBV6-1	ASREGVTNEKLF
TRBJ2-3	TRBV11-2	ASSQDFRDITDAQY
TRBJ2-1	TRBV18	ASSDLISAEQF
TRBJ2-1	TRBV9	ASSVAQGPYNEQF
TRBJ2-7	TRBV10-1	ASSEWGEQY
TRBJ1-3	TRBV11-3	ASSRVRGRGGNTIY
TRBJ1-4	TRBV20-1	GTRTTNEKLF
TRBJ1-2	TRBV2	ASRPKTGTINYGYT
TRBJ2-2	TRBV11-3	ASSPRAGPGELF
TRBJ2-2	TRBV3-1	ASSQEGIRTGELF
TRBJ1-6	TRBV14	ASSQRGFNSPLH
TRBJ1-2	TRBV27	ASKGTGPEWGYT
TRBJ1-2	TRBV27	ASSLGRGQYGYT
TRBJ2-7	TRBV6-2/TRBV6-3	ASSLYGGAHEQY
TRBJ2-7	TRBV5-5	ASSSASGHTYEQY
TRBJ1-1	TRBV6-1	ASSLTGATEAF
TRBJ1-2	TRBV29-1	SVGVRGGYT
TRBJ2-7	TRBV7-2	ASSSIAGESFEQY
TRBJ2-1	TRBV7-2	ASSSSSGFSYNEQF
TRBJ2-1	TRBV20-1	SARDMRLAENEQF
TRBJ1-6	TRBV12-3/TRBV12-4	ASSPREDSPLH
TRBJ2-3	TRBV12-3/TRBV12-4	ASSSPPDSSTDTQY
TRBJ2-2	TRBV2	ASTPEGGTGELF
TRBJ2-3	TRBV15	ATSRGLAGVSDTQY
TRBJ1-3	TRBV28	ASTFSSGNTIY
TRBJ2-5	TRBV4-3	ASSQEGGGGLRGETQY
TRBJ2-1	TRBV30	AWSVAGTRNEQF
TRBJ1-6	TRBV2	ATSPGTGGYSPLH
TRBJ1-4	TRBV24-1	ATSDFGTASATNEKLF
TRBJ1-5	TRBV7-8	ASSSTTGGGQPQH
TRBJ2-7	TRBV7-9	ASSLAGANEQY
TRBJ2-7	TRBV7-9	ASSTTTVEQY
TRBJ1-6	TRBV28	ASSPGTSGSPLH
TRBJ2-7	TRBV29-1	SSSSGDEQY
TRBJ2-5	TRBV30	AWNLGPPEAQY